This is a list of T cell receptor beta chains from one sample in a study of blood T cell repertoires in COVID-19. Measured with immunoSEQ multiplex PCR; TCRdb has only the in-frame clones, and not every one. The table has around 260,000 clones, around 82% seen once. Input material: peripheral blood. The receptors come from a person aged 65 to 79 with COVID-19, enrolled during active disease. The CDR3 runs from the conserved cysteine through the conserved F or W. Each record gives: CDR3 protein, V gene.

CAIETGVVKNTEAFF TRBV28
CASSVWSSTDTQYF TRBV9
CASSQDREVLGSPLHF TRBV7-8
CASMCGLVRTGPEGSYNSPLHF TRBV13
CASSGALLNTIYF TRBV7-2
CATRLMSGGVFGNTIYF TRBV15
CASSKCPGQGEGNQPQHF TRBV21-1
CASSLAGAEKLFF TRBV7-9
CASSPNLRGTGGFGTEAFF TRBV27
CASRTRQVHTGELFF TRBV6-5
CASSADRGRTGELFF TRBV18
CASRVSNYGYTF TRBV6-5
CASSVAGRNTQYF TRBV9
CASSFLANTQYF TRBV7-9
CASSQDVRVEAFF TRBV4-1
CASSGLAGSSTDTQYF TRBV6-2/TRBV6-3
CASSLDGREPSFDTQYF TRBV7-2
CATGGQGATGELFF TRBV24-1
CASTRAGASPSYEQYF TRBV7-2
CASSTGTGDNQPQHF TRBV5-1
CAMSKGTGGFYNEQFF TRBV10-3
CSASLSSNYGYTF TRBV20-1
CSVVGGGWYTDTQYF TRBV29-1
CASLPGQGSPLHF TRBV19
CASSEGGPLRAPYNEQFF TRBV11-2
CASSLDQRQAKNIQYF TRBV11-2